The following is a T cell receptor beta chain sequence with its context. The data belong to a study of blood T cell repertoires in COVID-19. Overall study context: T cells, B-cell-depleted T cells, or PBMCs provided the cDNA or gDNA that served as material.

Generated by immunoSEQ multiplex PCR, the TCRdb table keeps only in-frame clones and is missing some. The sample has about 330,000 clones, roughly nine tenths seen once. Germline V CDR1 and CDR2: MDHEN, SYDVKM. CDR3 length: 13 amino acids. V gave up 8 bases and J gave up 4 bases, with 14 bases separating them. The V and J genes are TRBV28 and TRBJ1-1; D not certain. This sequence was found in a woman in her twenties or thirties who had recovered from COVID-19. The sample taken for sequencing was PBMCs or T cells enriched from blood (not recorded which). The CDR3 DNA reads TGTGCCAGCTTGAGGTTGATCGGCACTGAAGCTTTCTTT. Amino acids: CASLRLIGTEAFF.